Below are 20 T cell receptor beta chains sequenced from a single sample in a study of immune evolution from preneoplasia to lung adenocarcinoma. Here immunoSEQ multiplex PCR was the method, and the copy in TCRdb shows in-frame clones only, minus some. The data contain under 45,000 clones, around 80% of them singletons. The specimen sequenced was FFPE invasive lung adenocarcinoma tissue. Receptor source: a person between 60 and 70 years old with lung adenocarcinoma.

The J gene is TRBJ2-5, the V gene TRBV6-6; TRBD2 is a possible D gene (5 bases). The CDR3 contains 13 residues. V gave up 5 bases and J gave up 4 bases, with 11 bases separating them. Looked up from germline, CDR1 is MNHNY and CDR2 is SVGAGI (reference sequence). CDR3 coding DNA: TGTGCCAGCAGTCTACTAGTGGGAGAGACCCAGTACTTC. This sequence encodes CASSLLVGETQYF.

V usage is TRBV28 and J usage is TRBJ2-1; D uncertain. Germline CDR1 is MDHEN and CDR2 is SYDVKM. Trimming removed 2 bases at V and 10 bases at J, with 15 bases between. The CDR3 length is 14 residues. This CDR3 is CASSLPPPTREQFF. For the CDR3, the DNA is TGTGCCAGCAGTTTACCACCGCCCACGCGGGAGCAGTTCTTC.

Regarding this clone: A junction boundary mismatches the germline segment, possibly from a read error. Other DNA sequences in this specimen translate into the identical CDR3. This chain uses TRBV28 with TRBJ1-5, with D possibly being TRBD1 (5 bases). From germline, CDR1 is MDHEN and CDR2 SYDVKM. The length of the CDR3 is 15 residues. CDR3 in amino acids: CASRTSDSGLEPQHF. Written as DNA, the CDR3 is TGTGCCAGCAGAACCTCCGACAGTGGACTTGAGCCTCAGCATTTT.

The chain employs TRBV6-6 and TRBJ2-5, with 9 bases aligning to TRBD1. Germline loops: CDR1 MNHNY, CDR2 SVGAGI (reference sequence). V dropped 2 bases and J dropped 4; count of bases not matched to a gene: 5. The CDR3 is made up of 15 amino acids. The CDR3 DNA reads as TGTGCCAGCAGTTACGGGACAGGGTCTTCAGAGACCCAGTACTTC. The encoded protein is CASSYGTGSSETQYF.

The J gene is TRBJ2-7, the V gene TRBV19; D might be TRBD1 or TRBD2, each matching 6 bases. The CDR3 has 16 residues. In germline, CDR1 is LNHDA, CDR2 SQIVND (reference sequence). Trimming left V 4 bases short and J 3 bases short, with 19 bases between. The CDR3 sequence is CASSTKGRDNLYEQYF. For the CDR3, the DNA is TGTGCCAGTAGTACTAAGGGGCGGGACAATCTCTACGAGCAGTACTTC.

The rearrangement uses TRBV5-8 and TRBJ2-7, with D hard to call. Per the germline V gene, CDR1 is SGHTS and CDR2 is YDEGEE. CDR3 length: 16 amino acids. Deletions cut 4 bases from V and 3 bases from J, with 20 bases between. CDR3 amino acids: CASSTRDGQAHYEQYF. DNA for the CDR3: TGTGCCAGCAGCACTCGCGATGGGCAGGCGCACTACGAGCAGTACTTC.

The CDR3 DNA reads TGCAGCGCCAGGACAGGGAATCAGCCCCAGCATTTT. This codes for CSARTGNQPQHF. The chain is built from TRBV29-1 and TRBJ1-5, with 8 bases lining up with TRBD1. The germline gives CDR1 SQVTM, CDR2 ANQGSEA. The CDR3 spans 12 residues. V shed 7 bases and J 4 bases; nucleotides not matched to a gene: 3.

The V and J genes are TRBV7-2 and TRBJ2-6; D is possibly TRBD1 (5 bases). The germline V gene has CDR1 SGHTA and CDR2 FQGNSA. The CDR3 has 18 residues. Trimming took 5 bases from V and 1 from J, leaving 18 bases between them. The CDR3 DNA reads TGTGCCAGCAGCCCTCCCCCACCGACAGTTTCTGGGGCCAACGTCCTGACTTTC. Its translation: CASSPPPPTVSGANVLTF.

The V and J genes are TRBV28 and TRBJ2-7; D is unresolved. This CDR3 has 15 residues. Germline V CDR1 and CDR2: MDHEN, SYDVKM. V lost 6 bases to trimming and J lost 4 bases, with 19 bases between them. In DNA, the CDR3 is TGTGCCAGCAGGATAGGACCCTCCCGATCTTACGAGCAGTACTTC. Its protein is CASRIGPSRSYEQYF.

The chain couples TRBV14 to TRBJ2-7, with TRBD1 matching over 8 bases. The V and J ends lost 1 base and 2 bases, in that order; junction bases with no gene match: 4. The CDR3 is 15 residues long. Germline lookup yields CDR1 SGHDN and CDR2 FVKESK. CDR3 bases: TGTGCCAGCAGCCAAGTCAGGACAGGGACCTACGAGCAGTACTTC. The encoded protein is CASSQVRTGTYEQYF.

This clone was detected only a few times. The CDR3 loop reads CASSWRTGPSGANVLTF. For the CDR3, the DNA is TGTGCCAGCAGTTGGAGGACAGGCCCCTCTGGGGCCAACGTCCTGACTTTC. The V call is TRBV7-9, the J call TRBJ2-6; the match to TRBD1 covers 7 bases. Germline V gives CDR1 SEHNR, CDR2 FQNEAQ (reference sequence). Losses at the gene ends were 6 bases for V and 0 bases for J; bases not matched to a gene: 8. This CDR3 is built from 17 residues.

This clone was observed a single time. The chain is built from TRBV15 and TRBJ2-5, with 10 bases that match TRBD2. The CDR3 spans 14 residues. V lost 6 bases to trimming and J lost 4 bases; unmatched junction nucleotides: 5. CDR1 LNHNV and CDR2 YYDKDF come from the germline V gene (reference sequence). CDR3 in amino acids: CATSTPSGRETQYF. The CDR3, as DNA: TGTGCCACCAGTACCCCTAGCGGGAGAGAGACCCAGTACTTC.

The V and J genes are TRBV6-6 and TRBJ2-3, with 11 bases that match TRBD2. The CDR3 has 15 residues. V lost 6 bases and J lost 2; bases outside the gene matches: 4. Germline CDR1 reads MNHNY; CDR2 reads SVGAGI (reference sequence). CDR3: CASSRTSGFTDTQYF. DNA for the CDR3: TGTGCCAGCAGCCGGACTAGCGGGTTCACAGATACGCAGTATTTT.

This chain connects TRBV28 to TRBJ2-2; possible D gene TRBD2, 7 bases. V lost 7 bases and J 5 bases, leaving 29 bases between the germline ends. The CDR3 loop spans 19 amino acids. Germline values: CDR1 MDHEN, CDR2 SYDVKM. The CDR3 bases are TGTGCCAGCACCGGGACGGGGGGCAGGGTAGAAGGACGGACCGGGGAGCTGTTTTTT. This translates into CASTGTGGRVEGRTGELFF. The full variable domain, in which reference TRBV28 and TRBJ2-2 provide the parts outside the CDR3, is DVKVTQSSRYLVKRTGEKVFLECVQDMDHENMFWYRQDPGLGLRLIYFSYDVKMKEKGDIPEGYSVSREKKERFSLILESASTNQTSMYLCASTGTGGRVEGRTGELFFGEGSRLTVL.

V and J are TRBV18 and TRBJ2-3; D is undetermined. Germline lookup yields CDR1 KGHSH and CDR2 LQKENI. The CDR3 is made up of 15 amino acids. Trimming removed 0 bases at V and 4 bases at J, with 11 bases between. The CDR3 sequence: CASSPPASTSDTQYF. CDR3 DNA: TGTGCCAGCTCACCACCGGCGAGTACTTCAGATACGCAGTATTTT.

This clone was picked up one time. V is TRBV11-3 and J is TRBJ2-7; TRBD2 matches 9 bases. Germline V gene sequence: CDR1 SGHNT, CDR2 YENEEA. The CDR3 length is 15 residues. The J segment lost 7 bases and the V segment lost 1 base, leaving 8 bases of the junction unmatched. Here the CDR3 reads CASSLGSGSVGEQYF. The CDR3 DNA reads TGTGCCAGCAGCTTAGGTAGCGGGAGCGTGGGGGAGCAGTACTTC.

The chain uses TRBV5-6 and TRBJ2-3, with 10 bases aligning to TRBD2. The CDR3 has 16 amino acids. With 1 base clipped from V and 2 bases from J, the junction kept 4 bases outside the gene matches. CDR1 and CDR2 (germline): SGHDT, YYEEEE. For the CDR3, the DNA is TGTGCCAGCAGCTTGCCTAGCGGGAGTGTCACAGATACGCAGTATTTT. It codes for CASSLPSGSVTDTQYF.

The chain combines TRBV30 with TRBJ2-2; 7 nucleotides align to TRBD2. This CDR3 spans 15 amino acids. Losses at the gene ends were 1 base for V and 5 bases for J; bases not matched to a gene: 7. Germline V gene lookup returns CDR1 GTSNPN and CDR2 SVGIG (reference sequence). The CDR3 loop is CAWSAEAGVTGELFF. In DNA, the CDR3 is TGTGCCTGGAGTGCTGAGGCGGGGGTAACCGGGGAGCTGTTTTTT.

The rearrangement uses TRBV6-1 and TRBJ2-7, with D perhaps matching TRBD2 (5 bases). Germline V gene lookup returns CDR1 MNHNS and CDR2 SASEGT. CDR3 length equals 15 residues. V shed 6 bases and J shed 5 bases, with 20 bases lying between them. CDR3 DNA: TGTGCCAGCAGGGACCAGGACGGGAAGCGGAACGAGCAGTACTTC. Protein: CASRDQDGKRNEQYF.

As for this clone: At one end the junction does not follow the germline gene, possibly because of a read error. The chain links TRBV6-6 to TRBJ1-2, with 7 bases identical to TRBD1. The CDR3 sequence is 15 residues long. Germline V gene lookup returns CDR1 MNHNY and CDR2 SVGAGI (reference sequence). In DNA, the CDR3 is TGTGCCAGCAGCCGATGGACAGGTGGTGATTCAGGCTGCACCTTC. As protein: CASSRWTGGDSGCTF.